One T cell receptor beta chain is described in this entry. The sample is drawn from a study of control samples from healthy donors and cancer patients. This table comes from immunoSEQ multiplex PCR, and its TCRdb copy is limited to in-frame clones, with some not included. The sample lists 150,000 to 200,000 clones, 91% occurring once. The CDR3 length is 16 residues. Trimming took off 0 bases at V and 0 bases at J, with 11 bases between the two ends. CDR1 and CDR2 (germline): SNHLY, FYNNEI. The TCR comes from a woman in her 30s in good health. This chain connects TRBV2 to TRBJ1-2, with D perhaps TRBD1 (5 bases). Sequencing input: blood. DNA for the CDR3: TGTGCCAGCAGTGAAGCGGGGTCAGGGCCTAACTATGGCTACACCTTC. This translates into CASSEAGSGPNYGYTF.